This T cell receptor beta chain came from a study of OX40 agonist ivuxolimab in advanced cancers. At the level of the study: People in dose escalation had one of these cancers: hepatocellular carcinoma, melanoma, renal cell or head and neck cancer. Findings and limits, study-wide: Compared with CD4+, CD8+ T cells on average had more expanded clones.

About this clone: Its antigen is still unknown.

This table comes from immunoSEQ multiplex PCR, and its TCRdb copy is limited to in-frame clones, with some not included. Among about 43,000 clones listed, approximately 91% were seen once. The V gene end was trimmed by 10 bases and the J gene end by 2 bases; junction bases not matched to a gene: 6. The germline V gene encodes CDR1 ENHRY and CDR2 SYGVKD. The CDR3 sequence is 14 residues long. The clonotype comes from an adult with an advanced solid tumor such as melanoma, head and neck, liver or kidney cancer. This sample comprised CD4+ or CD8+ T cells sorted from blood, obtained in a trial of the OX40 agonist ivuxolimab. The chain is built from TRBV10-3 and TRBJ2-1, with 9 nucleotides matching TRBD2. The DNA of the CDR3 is TGTGCCACCTTAGCGGGAGACGCCTACAATGAGCAGTTCTTC. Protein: CATLAGDAYNEQFF.